This TCR beta chain came from a study of T-cell memory formation after mild COVID-19. At the level of the study: TCR clusters were largely donor specific.

TCRdb passed the 5' RACE reads through MiXCR, listing each CDR3 protein once. The data hold under 250,000 distinct CDR3 sequences, with approximately 15% observed a single time. Study-wide results and caveats: Later expanders leaned toward CD4+, whereas clones contracting from day 15 to 85 were balanced CD4/CD8. Pre-infection memory already had some responding clones, implying cross-reactive memory joined.

This clonotype has just a few counts. Its specificity is unknown. With V trimmed by 6 bases and J by 5 bases, 15 bases remained unmatched. The length of the CDR3 is 16 residues. The receptor was isolated from an adult woman who had mild COVID-19 (a few samples of this study predate the infection). Cell type and time point are not known. The genes are TRBV12-3 or TRBV12-4 and TRBJ1-2; 7 bases are shared with TRBD1. Input material: PBMCs or a T cell subset sorted from them (not recorded which). DNA for the CDR3: TGTGCCAGCAGCCGGAGGGACAGTGTCATGATTTATGGCTACACCTTC. This sequence encodes CASSRRDSVMIYGYTF.